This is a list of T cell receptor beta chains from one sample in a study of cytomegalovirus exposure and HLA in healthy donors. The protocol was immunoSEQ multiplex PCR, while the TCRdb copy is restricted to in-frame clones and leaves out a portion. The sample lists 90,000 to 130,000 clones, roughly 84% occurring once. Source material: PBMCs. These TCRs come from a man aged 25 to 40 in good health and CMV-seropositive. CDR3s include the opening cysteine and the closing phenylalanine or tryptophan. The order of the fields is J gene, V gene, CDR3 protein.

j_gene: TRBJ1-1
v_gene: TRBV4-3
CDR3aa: CASSQGYGDTEAFF

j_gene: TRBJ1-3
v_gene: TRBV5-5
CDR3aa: CASSLLTTSSDTIYF

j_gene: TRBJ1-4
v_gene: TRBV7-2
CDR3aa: CASSLGTGSGEKLFF

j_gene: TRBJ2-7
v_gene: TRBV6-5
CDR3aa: CASRNSYEQYF

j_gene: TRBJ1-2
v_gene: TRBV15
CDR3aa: CATSRDSREVGYTF

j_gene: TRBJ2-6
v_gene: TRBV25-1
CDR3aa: CASSVMGSSGANVLTF

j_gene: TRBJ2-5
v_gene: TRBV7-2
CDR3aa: CASSLGGPQETQYF

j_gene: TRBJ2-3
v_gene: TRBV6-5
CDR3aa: CASRGTITDTQYF

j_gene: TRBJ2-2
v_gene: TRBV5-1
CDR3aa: CASGLGQGNTGELFF

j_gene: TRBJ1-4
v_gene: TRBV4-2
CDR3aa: CASSQDRRGHEKLFF

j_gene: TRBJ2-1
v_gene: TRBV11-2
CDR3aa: CASSLVRVEQFF

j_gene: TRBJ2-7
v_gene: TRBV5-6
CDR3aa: CASSSLLESAYEQYF

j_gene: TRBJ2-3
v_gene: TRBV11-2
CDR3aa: CASSLVMGTSGNTQYF

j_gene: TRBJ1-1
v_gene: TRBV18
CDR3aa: CASSPPKGGDAEAFF

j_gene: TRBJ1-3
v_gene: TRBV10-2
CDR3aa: CASSESGLSGNTIYF

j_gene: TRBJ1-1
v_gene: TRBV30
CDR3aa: CAWSDNGAEAFF

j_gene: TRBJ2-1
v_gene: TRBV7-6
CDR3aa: CASSPTTRYNEQFF

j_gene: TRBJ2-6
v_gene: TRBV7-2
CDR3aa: CASTLLALSSGANVLTF

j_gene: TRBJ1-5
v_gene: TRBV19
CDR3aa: CASRQGYSNQPQHF

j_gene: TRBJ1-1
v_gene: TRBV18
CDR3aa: CASSPGPGTGPEAFF

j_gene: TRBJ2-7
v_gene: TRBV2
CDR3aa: CASTIPQGMGYEQYF

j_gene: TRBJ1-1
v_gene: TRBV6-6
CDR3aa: CASSYPDRGHEAFF

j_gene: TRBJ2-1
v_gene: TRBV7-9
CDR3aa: CASLGGSSNEQFF

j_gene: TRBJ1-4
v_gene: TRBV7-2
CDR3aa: CASSLMGEGEKLFF

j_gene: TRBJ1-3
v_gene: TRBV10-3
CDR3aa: CAISGGLRGNTIYF

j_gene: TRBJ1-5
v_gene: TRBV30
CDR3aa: CAWSGGGINQPQHF

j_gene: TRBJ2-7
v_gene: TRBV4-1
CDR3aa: CASSQGKGATYEQYF

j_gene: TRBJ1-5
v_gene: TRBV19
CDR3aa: CASSIGGQGIATQHF

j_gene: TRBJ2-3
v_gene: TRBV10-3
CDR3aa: CAISESGGGLLTDTQYF

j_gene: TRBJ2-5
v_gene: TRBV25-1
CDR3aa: CASSEGDREETQYF

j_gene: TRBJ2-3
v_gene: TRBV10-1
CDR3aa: CASSEKISSTDTQYF

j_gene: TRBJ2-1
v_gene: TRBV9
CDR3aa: CASSVGSSGGARDEQFF

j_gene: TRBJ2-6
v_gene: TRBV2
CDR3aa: CASRAGQGNSGANVLTF

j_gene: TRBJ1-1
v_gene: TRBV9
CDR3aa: CASSVAERTEAFF

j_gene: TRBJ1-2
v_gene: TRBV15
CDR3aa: CATSRLRQGEWGYTF

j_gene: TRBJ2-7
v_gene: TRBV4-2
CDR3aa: CASSPQTSGEYEQYF

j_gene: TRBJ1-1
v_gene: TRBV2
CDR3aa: CASSESGPEAFF

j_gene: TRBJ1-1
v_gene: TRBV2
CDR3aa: CASGQGKAFF

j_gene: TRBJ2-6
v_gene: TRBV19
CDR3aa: CASRPRRAAGANVLTF

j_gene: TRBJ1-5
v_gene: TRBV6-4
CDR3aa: CASSEDRVNQPQHF

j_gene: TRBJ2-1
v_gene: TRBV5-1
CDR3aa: CASSSQSGVNNEQFF

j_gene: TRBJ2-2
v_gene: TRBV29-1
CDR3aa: CSVSVGGTGELFF

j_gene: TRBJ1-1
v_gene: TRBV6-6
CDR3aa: CASSSAGQDTEAFF

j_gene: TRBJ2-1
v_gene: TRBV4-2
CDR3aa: CASSQVSGSYNEQFF